The clone carrying this TCR beta chain came up once. This specimen belongs to a study of TIL therapy for anti-PD-1-resistant metastatic lung cancer. Study as a whole: Patients then received nivolumab; progressors got lymphodepletion, TIL and IL-2.

The length of the CDR3 is 16 residues. Per the germline V gene, CDR1 is SNHLY and CDR2 is FYNNEI. V shed 1 base and J 9 bases; nucleotides not matched to a gene: 12. The libraries were made with immunoSEQ v3. Repertoires were generated with immunoSEQ multiplex PCR, while TCRdb's copy carries only in-frame clones and drops some. The table shows 55,000 to 60,000 clones, with around four fifths occurring only once. Sample time point: pre-treatment sample, taken before nivolumab and TIL therapy. This sequence joins TRBV2 and TRBJ1-5; 7 bases are shared with TRBD1. The sequencing used blood, collected at baseline. This TCR came from a person aged 25-79 years with non-small cell lung cancer. The CDR3 coding sequence is TGTGCCAGCAGTGAAGGGGGGGCGACAGGGCCAGGGCCCCAGCATTTT. It specifies CASSEGGATGPGPQHF.